This T cell receptor beta chain appears in the sequencing data of a study of beta chain features in type 1 diabetes. Findings and caveats of the study: Patients with Type 1 diabetes showed moderately but significantly shorter TCRB CDR3s in all four CD4+ subsets. Sampled from patients, naive, central memory and Treg TCRB repertoires appeared more similar than those sampled from healthy donors.

On this clone: Its target is unknown.

Every donor had blood drawn once into heparin, around 120 mL on average. Unmatched junction bases numbered 5, after V lost 5 bases and J lost 1 base. The CDR3 has 15 residues. The germline V gene has CDR1 MNHEY and CDR2 SVGAGI. Sequenced material consisted of expressed TCRB transcripts (all of the isolated RNA was reverse transcribed). Sequenced naive, central memory and regulatory T cell samples produced an average of around 4 million reads. TCRdb keeps only in-frame clones here, not all; method: immunoSEQ multiplex PCR. Here the sample spans more than 300,000 clones, 10% to 15% being singletons. The origin of this receptor is a woman between 18 and 29 years old with type 1 diabetes. V is TRBV6-5 and J is TRBJ2-7; 10 bases map to TRBD1. Sequenced sample: naive CD4+ T cells from blood. Here the CDR3 DNA reads TGTGCCAGCAGTCCCGAGGGACAGGGGTCCTACGAGCAGTACTTC. Protein sequence: CASSPEGQGSYEQYF.